One and the same sample provided the 26 T cell receptor beta chains below, sequenced in a study of blood T cells in healthy people across ages. It was with a sample-barcoded 5' primer and a J-beta primer mix that a second PCR of roughly 7 to 12 cycles was run. TCRdb analysed the 5' RACE reads with MiXCR anew, one entry per CDR3 protein. The profile shows roughly 500,000 distinct CDR3 sequences, 25% to 30% of them singletons. Material: blood. These receptors came from a woman in her 70s in good health.

This chain links TRBV6-1 with TRBJ2-1; 7 bases line up with TRBD1. The CDR3 spans 14 residues. Germline trimming cut 3 bases from V and 10 bases from J; bases unmatched to any gene: 9. Germline V lookup: CDR1 MNHNS, CDR2 SASEGT. CDR3 in DNA: TGTGCCAGCAGTGACGGGACAGTGTGGGGAGAGCAGTTCTTC. As protein: CASSDGTVWGEQFF.

This clonotype has just a few counts. The V and J genes are TRBV4-1 and TRBJ1-3, with TRBD1 as a possible D gene (6 bases). Germline V gene data show CDR1 as MGHRA and CDR2 as YSYEKL. Trimming removed 0 bases from V and 4 bases from J, with 13 bases in between. The length of the CDR3 is 16 residues. The CDR3, as DNA: TGCGCCAGCAGCCAAGACCCCGGACAGCGAGGAAACACCATATATTTT. Amino acids: CASSQDPGQRGNTIYF.

The table lists this clonotype with a few counts. The chain links TRBV5-1 to TRBJ2-2; D may be TRBD1 (5 bases). The CDR3 covers 14 residues. The ends were cut back, 4 bases at V and 7 bases at J, with 14 bases in the middle. Germline lookup yields CDR1 SGHRS and CDR2 YFSETQ. CDR3 loop: CASSPQGGIGELFF. The CDR3 DNA follows: TGCGCCAGCAGCCCTCAGGGTGGTATCGGGGAGCTGTTTTTT.

This clonotype occurred a few times. The V call is TRBV6-5, the J call TRBJ1-1; 9 nucleotides agree with TRBD1. Trimming cost V 4 bases and J 1 base; bases outside gene matches: 4. Per the germline V gene, CDR1 is MNHEY and CDR2 is SVGAGI. The CDR3 has 15 amino acids. CDR3 in amino acids: CASSLEDRGNTEAFF. CDR3 nucleotide sequence: TGTGCCAGCAGTTTAGAGGACAGGGGGAACACTGAAGCTTTCTTT.

This clonotype was detected only a few times. The rearrangement uses TRBV7-8 and TRBJ2-2; D may correspond to TRBD1 or TRBD2 (6 bases each). The CDR3 totals 17 residues. Germline V CDR1 and CDR2: SGHVS, FQNEAQ. The V end was cut by 3 bases, the J end by 4 bases, with 18 bases between. The CDR3, as DNA: TGTGCCAGCAGCTTGATCCAGGGGACTTCGGGCACCGGGGAGCTGTTTTTT. It codes for CASSLIQGTSGTGELFF.

At least ten counts were recorded for this clonotype. The chain carries TRBV3-1 and TRBJ2-5, with TRBD2 matching over 13 bases. This CDR3 spans 16 amino acids. Germline assignment: CDR1 LGHDT and CDR2 YNNKEL (reference sequence). J lost 1 base, V lost 4 bases, and 3 bases had no gene match. The CDR3 nucleotides are TGTGCCAGCAGCCTCGGGACTAGCGGGGTCCAAGAGACCCAGTACTTC. As protein: CASSLGTSGVQETQYF.

The chain links TRBV6-4 to TRBJ1-1; no firm D call. Germline lookup yields CDR1 MRHNA and CDR2 SNTAGT. This CDR3 has 14 residues. V was clipped by 5 bases and J by 4 bases, with 14 bases between them. The CDR3 DNA reads as TGTGCCAGCAGTCCCGAGGGCCGGGGCACTGAAGCTTTCTTT. Translated, it gives CASSPEGRGTEAFF.

The chain uses TRBV7-9 and TRBJ1-4, with D unclear. Germline CDR1 is SEHNR and CDR2 is FQNEAQ (reference sequence). The V gene lost 1 base and the J gene lost 12 bases, with 9 bases spanning the gap. The CDR3 length is 12 residues. The CDR3 spells CASSLVAKELFF. DNA for the CDR3: TGTGCCAGCAGCTTAGTTGCAAAAGAACTGTTTTTT.

This clonotype occurred a few times. The gene calls are TRBV6-1 and TRBJ2-1, with 10 bases identical to TRBD1. Germline loops: CDR1 MNHNS, CDR2 SASEGT. The V and J ends lost 6 bases and 0 bases, in that order; junction bases with no gene match: 14. The CDR3 covers 19 residues. The DNA of the CDR3 is TGTGCCAGCAGCCGACTGAGGGACAGGGGTCGAAGCTCCTACAATGAGCAGTTCTTC. Its translation: CASSRLRDRGRSSYNEQFF.

V usage is TRBV5-1 and J usage is TRBJ2-3; no clear D. The V gene's germline CDR1 is SGHRS and CDR2 YFSETQ. The CDR3 totals 14 residues. V was cut by 1 base and J by 2 bases, with 8 bases left in between. CDR3 loop: CASSLFGDTDTQYF. DNA of the CDR3: TGCGCCAGCAGCTTGTTCGGTGACACAGATACGCAGTATTTT. The whole variable domain, filled in from reference TRBV5-1 and TRBJ2-3, reads KAGVTQTPRYLIKTRGQQVTLSCSPISGHRSVSWYQQTPGQGLQFLFEYFSETQRNKGNFPGRFSGRQFSNSRSEMNVSTLELGDSALYLCASSLFGDTDTQYFGPGTRLTVL.

This sequence joins TRBV3-1 and TRBJ1-3; D gene uncertain. The CDR3 is 15 residues long. Trimming pared 0 bases from V and 4 bases from J, leaving 10 bases between. The germline V gene has CDR1 LGHDT and CDR2 YNNKEL (reference sequence). CDR3 sequence reads: CASSQDGGPGNTIYF. The CDR3 DNA is TGTGCCAGCAGCCAAGACGGAGGGCCAGGAAACACCATATATTTT.

This sequence joins TRBV7-2 and TRBJ1-2, with D unclear. CDR1 and CDR2 (germline): SGHTA, FQGNSA. CDR3 length: 14 amino acids. The V gene lost 2 bases and the J gene lost 3 bases, with 10 bases spanning the gap. For the CDR3, the DNA is TGTGCCAGCAGCTTACAATATTCGGACTATGGCTACACCTTC. This sequence encodes CASSLQYSDYGYTF.

This clonotype occurred many times. The chain joins TRBV21-1 to TRBJ2-1; the table assigns TRBD1, which was not confirmed against the DNA. TRBV21-1 is described as a pseudogene. The CDR3 has 11 amino acids. The CDR3 protein is CASTKIGALFF. DNA of the CDR3: TGTGCCAGCACTAAGATAGGGGCGTTGTTCTTC.

This clonotype appeared a few times. The CDR3 DNA follows: TGCAGCGGGTGGCTAGCGGTTTACAATGAGCAGTTCTTC. It encodes CSGWLAVYNEQFF. The chain joins TRBV29-1 to TRBJ2-5; 7 bases are shared with TRBD2. The better agreement between TRBJ2-1 and the DNA end casts doubt on the J call. The CDR3 runs to 13 residues. Germline CDR1 SQVTM, CDR2 ANQGSEA.

The chain carries TRBV12-3 or TRBV12-4 and TRBJ1-1, with D perhaps matching TRBD1 (6 bases). This CDR3 is built from 14 residues. Trimming removed 5 bases at V and 5 bases at J, with 15 bases between. CDR3 residues: CASSPLGTPTEAFF. DNA of the CDR3: TGTGCCAGCAGTCCCCTCGGGACACCGACTGAAGCTTTCTTT.

The chain is built from TRBV12-3 or TRBV12-4 and TRBJ2-5; tentative D call: TRBD2 (6 bases). The CDR3 covers 15 residues. The V and J ends lost 4 bases and 3 bases respectively, with 15 bases between them. The CDR3 coding sequence is TGTGCCAGCAGTTCCCGACTAGTGGGGGAAGAGACCCAGTACTTC. This encodes CASSSRLVGEETQYF.

V gene TRBV2 combines with J gene TRBJ1-2; TRBD1 aligns across 10 bases. Germline-derived CDR1 and CDR2 are SNHLY and FYNNEI. The J segment lost 6 bases and the V segment lost 5 bases, leaving 12 bases of the junction unmatched. The CDR3 covers 16 residues. Here the CDR3 DNA reads TGTGCCAGCAGTAAAGACAGGGGGCGCCCAATCAATGGCTACACCTTC. Translation: CASSKDRGRPINGYTF.

There are a few counts of this clonotype. The chain joins TRBV11-1 to TRBJ2-5, with TRBD2 as a possible D gene (6 bases). The tail of the sequence fits TRBJ2-1 better, so the J call may be wrong. Germline V CDR1 and CDR2: SGHAT, FQDESV (reference sequence). This CDR3 comprises 14 residues. The CDR3: CASSLEFGGGEQFF. Written as DNA, the CDR3 is TGTGCCAGCAGCTTAGAGTTCGGGGGAGGTGAGCAGTTCTTC.

The V and J genes are TRBV9 and TRBJ2-3; 7 positions match TRBD1. CDR3 length: 17 amino acids. Germline CDR1 reads SGDLS; CDR2 reads YYNGEE. J gave up 4 bases and V 4 bases, and 15 bases lay outside the gene matches. The CDR3 DNA reads as TGTGCCAGCAGCACAAGACAGGGACCCACCAGCGCAGATACGCAGTATTTT. It is translated as CASSTRQGPTSADTQYF.

This clonotype was seen only a few times. V gene TRBV12-3 or TRBV12-4 combines with J gene TRBJ2-5; 7 bases agree with TRBD1. CDR3 length: 16 residues. V shed 5 bases and J 0 bases; nucleotides not matched to a gene: 9. CDR3 nucleotide sequence: TGTGCCAGCAGTCTAAAGGACAGGCTGTACCAAGAGACCCAGTACTTC. This codes for CASSLKDRLYQETQYF.

This clonotype has more than one count but fewer than ten. This chain joins TRBV7-2 and TRBJ2-7; weak D call: TRBD2 (5 bases). The CDR3 extends over 14 amino acids. The germline gives CDR1 SGHTA, CDR2 FQGNSA. V lost 1 base and J 6 bases, leaving 13 bases between the germline ends. This CDR3 reads CASSLGAAPLEQYF. The CDR3 bases are TGTGCCAGCAGCTTAGGAGCGGCGCCTCTCGAGCAGTACTTC.

This chain links TRBV2 with TRBJ1-1; no reliable D call. CDR3 size: 12 residues. V lost 8 bases and J 4 bases, leaving 11 bases between the germline ends. CDR1 and CDR2 (germline): SNHLY, FYNNEI. The CDR3 coding sequence is TGTGCCAGCGGTCTAAGAGCCACTGAAGCTTTCTTT. As protein: CASGLRATEAFF.

This clonotype was counted ten times or more. V gene TRBV27 combines with J gene TRBJ2-6, with TRBD1 matching 8 bases. Losses at the gene ends were 3 bases for V and 0 bases for J; bases not matched to a gene: 7. The CDR3 covers 18 residues. Looked up from germline, CDR1 is MNHEY and CDR2 is SMNVEV (reference sequence). CDR3 sequence: CASSFRTGTSSGANVLTF. In DNA form, the CDR3 reads TGTGCCAGCAGTTTCCGGACAGGGACATCCTCTGGGGCCAACGTCCTGACTTTC.

In its sample, this clonotype was seen a few times. The chain has TRBV6-2 or TRBV6-3 and TRBJ2-7; the match to TRBD2 covers 13 bases. V dropped 5 bases and J dropped 0; count of bases not matched to a gene: 7. This CDR3 is built from 17 residues. Looked up from germline, CDR1 is MNHEY and CDR2 is SVGEGT. The chain's CDR3 is CASSAGTSGASSYEQYF. CDR3 sequence (DNA): TGTGCCAGCAGTGCCGGGACTAGCGGGGCGAGCTCCTACGAGCAGTACTTC.

The genes are TRBV6-2 or TRBV6-3 and TRBJ2-3; 16 nucleotides match TRBD2. Germline-derived CDR1 and CDR2 are MNHEY and SVGEGT. CDR3 length: 17 amino acids. J lost 6 bases, V lost 7 bases, and 10 bases had no gene match. CDR3 amino acids: CASTPGTSGGAEDTQYF. The CDR3 DNA follows: TGTGCCAGCACCCCAGGGACTAGCGGGGGGGCGGAGGATACGCAGTATTTT.

For this clonotype: Without the conserved terminal phenylalanine or tryptophan, this CDR3 likely stems from a read error. V is TRBV10-3 and J is TRBJ2-1; D not resolved. Looked up from germline, CDR1 is ENHRY and CDR2 is SYGVKD. This CDR3 has 12 amino acids. V gave up 6 bases and J gave up 5 bases, with 8 bases separating them. CDR3 residues: CAIRGRNNEQFL. CDR3 nucleotides: TGTGCCATCAGAGGGCGGAACAATGAGCAGTTCCTC.